This TCR beta chain emerged from a study of T cell responses to AZD1222 COVID-19 vaccine. General study results and limits: Baseline seropositivity characterized only 5 or 6 AZD1222 recipients. Researchers took repertoire samples only after the peak T cell response had come. Spike-specific TCRs gained breadth and depth after people received two AZD1222 doses.

Worth noting for this clone: Its antigen is currently unknown.

Germline V lookup: CDR1 LGHDT, CDR2 YNNKEL (reference sequence). V was cut by 1 base and J by 6 bases, with 15 bases left in between. CDR3 size: 15 residues. Some clones are missing from TCRdb's copy, which holds only in-frame ones; the method was immunoSEQ multiplex PCR. The sample carries 65,000 to 100,000 clones, about 84% recorded once. The V gene is TRBV3-1 (or the pseudogene TRBV3-2), the J gene TRBJ1-2; D remains ambiguous. The sample here was peripheral blood, taken on day 0 of AZD1222 vaccination. The clonotype originates from an adult in good health. In DNA, the CDR3 is TGTGCCAGCAGCCAAGCATCTCCCGGGGAAAATGGCTACACCTTC. Its translation is CASSQASPGENGYTF.